Below, 18 T cell receptor beta chains from the same sample are listed, as sequenced in a study of blood T cell repertoires in COVID-19. Profiling relied on immunoSEQ multiplex PCR, and the TCRdb table lists in-frame clones only, not all of them. The sample holds around 140,000 clones; roughly 79% are singletons and the top ten take roughly 9.1%. The source material was peripheral blood. All receptors derive from a woman in her fifties or sixties with active or convalescent COVID-19.

The rearrangement uses TRBV5-1 and TRBJ2-1, with 10 bases matching TRBD2. The CDR3 consists of 14 residues. Per the germline V gene, CDR1 is SGHRS and CDR2 is YFSETQ. Trimming cost V 3 bases and J 7 bases; bases outside gene matches: 4. Here the CDR3 reads CASSSGLARNEQFF. The CDR3 DNA reads TGCGCCAGCAGCTCGGGACTAGCGAGGAATGAGCAGTTCTTC.

V gene TRBV19 combines with J gene TRBJ2-7, with a weak D call TRBD2 (6 bases). Trimming removed 6 bases from V and 3 bases from J, with 15 bases in between. This CDR3 is built from 14 residues. CDR1 and CDR2 from the germline V gene are LNHDA and SQIVND (reference sequence). The CDR3 sequence is CASSKYMEGYEQYF. The CDR3 region has the DNA TGTGCCAGTAGCAAGTATATGGAGGGCTACGAGCAGTACTTC.

V and J are TRBV5-4 and TRBJ1-6; the D is unclear. V gave up 4 bases and J gave up 5 bases, with 10 bases separating them. The CDR3 is made up of 14 amino acids. Germline V gives CDR1 SGHNT, CDR2 YYREEE (reference sequence). The CDR3 reads CASSAGRHNSPLHF. In nucleotides, the CDR3 is TGTGCCAGCAGCGCCGGGAGACATAATTCACCCCTCCACTTT.

J is TRBJ1-5 and V is TRBV6-5; weak D call: TRBD1 (5 bases). The germline V gene encodes CDR1 MNHEY and CDR2 SVGAGI. Trimming stripped 7 bases from V and 4 bases from J, with 11 bases between. The CDR3 loop spans 13 amino acids. CDR3 region: CASNRGTNQPQHF. In DNA form, the CDR3 reads TGTGCCAGCAATAGAGGGACTAATCAGCCCCAGCATTTT.

This chain uses TRBV6-2 or TRBV6-3 with TRBJ1-2; D is perhaps TRBD1 (5 bases). The CDR3 sequence is 14 residues long. Trimming cost V 3 bases and J 6 bases, with 14 bases left between them. Germline V gene data show CDR1 as MNHEY and CDR2 as SVGEGT. CDR3 nucleotides: TGTGCCAGCAGTTATTTACCAAGGGGCCATGGCTACACCTTC. Its protein product is CASSYLPRGHGYTF.

The rearrangement joins TRBV19 to TRBJ1-3; 12 bases agree with TRBD1. The CDR3 loop spans 14 amino acids. With V trimmed by 7 bases and J by 10 bases, 8 bases remained unmatched. The germline gives CDR1 LNHDA, CDR2 SQIVND (reference sequence). The CDR3 loop is CASNSRDRGPTIYF. CDR3 sequence (DNA): TGTGCCAGTAACTCCCGGGACAGGGGGCCGACCATATATTTT. Full variable domain (rest looked up from reference TRBV19 and TRBJ1-3): DGGITQSPKYLFRKEGQNVTLSCEQNLNHDAMYWYRQDPGQGLRLIYYSQIVNDFQKGDIAEGYSVSREKKESFPLTVTSAQKNPTAFYLCASNSRDRGPTIYFGEGSWLTVV.

The chain is built from TRBV6-1 and TRBJ2-3; 10 nucleotides align to TRBD2. Unmatched junction bases numbered 8, after V lost 4 bases and J lost 1 base. This CDR3 has 17 amino acids. Per the germline V gene, CDR1 is MNHNS and CDR2 is SASEGT. CDR3 coding DNA: TGTGCCAGCAGTGTGTTTCCGGGGACTAGCGGCACAGATACGCAGTATTTT. Amino acids: CASSVFPGTSGTDTQYF.

The gene calls are TRBV2 and TRBJ2-3, with D tentatively TRBD2 (7 bases). Trimming left V 6 bases short and J 6 bases short, with 22 bases between. This CDR3 is built from 16 residues. Per germline, CDR1 SNHLY and CDR2 FYNNEI. CDR3 nucleotide sequence: TGTGCCAGCAGAGGGGGGGGGCTAGCAATGACCGATACGCAGTATTTT. Translation gives CASRGGGLAMTDTQYF.

The rearrangement joins TRBV30 to TRBJ1-2, with D uncertain. CDR1 GTSNPN and CDR2 SVGIG come from the germline V gene (reference sequence). The V end lost 5 bases, the J end lost 7 bases, and 14 bases lay between the germline ends. The CDR3 spans 12 residues. The CDR3: CAWRSGVGGYTF. In DNA, the CDR3 is TGTGCCTGGCGCTCGGGAGTAGGTGGCTACACCTTC.

The table lists this clone with a few counts. CDR3 sequence: CASSFSQGVYNEQFF. The CDR3 DNA follows: TGCGCCAGCAGTTTTTCGCAGGGGGTATACAATGAGCAGTTCTTC. The rearrangement uses TRBV5-1 and TRBJ2-1, with TRBD1 matching over 7 bases. Trimming cost V 5 bases and J 4 bases; bases outside gene matches: 9. The CDR3 extends over 15 amino acids. Per the germline V gene, CDR1 is SGHRS and CDR2 is YFSETQ.

The chain carries TRBV7-2 and TRBJ1-5; perhaps TRBD1 as D (6 bases). The CDR3 has 13 amino acids. V lost 2 bases to trimming and J lost 4 bases, with 6 bases between them. From germline, CDR1 is SGHTA and CDR2 FQGNSA. The CDR3 DNA reads TGTGCCAGCAGCTTACAGGGGAATCAGCCCCAGCATTTT. This gives the protein CASSLQGNQPQHF.

The J gene is TRBJ1-1, the V gene TRBV12-3 or TRBV12-4; no reliable D call. The CDR3 spans 13 residues. V was clipped by 4 bases and J by 1 base, with 7 bases between them. The DNA for the CDR3 is TGTGCCAGCAGTTCCTCAGGGAACACTGAAGCTTTCTTT. Residues: CASSSSGNTEAFF.

The V gene is TRBV6-5, the J gene TRBJ1-2, with 9 bases matching TRBD1. The ends lost 8 bases at V and 7 bases at J; junction bases unmatched: 14. This CDR3 is built from 15 residues. CDR1 MNHEY and CDR2 SVGAGI come from the germline V gene. CDR3: CASGDPGQGLGGYTF. The CDR3, as DNA: TGTGCCAGCGGGGACCCGGGACAGGGTTTAGGTGGCTACACCTTC.

The rearrangement uses TRBV13 and TRBJ1-2, with TRBD1 matching over 8 bases. The CDR3 totals 13 residues. The germline V gene encodes CDR1 PRHDT and CDR2 FYEKMQ (reference sequence). J gave up 4 bases and V 5 bases, and 3 bases lay outside the gene matches. Written as DNA, the CDR3 is TGTGCCAGCAGCGAAGACAGGGGCTATGGCTACACCTTC. Translation gives CASSEDRGYGYTF.

The rearrangement uses TRBV19 and TRBJ1-5; 12 nucleotides agree with TRBD1. The CDR3 consists of 17 residues. CDR1 is LNHDA, CDR2 SQIVND, per germline (reference sequence). V lost 7 bases, J lost 2 bases, and 9 bases stayed unmatched. CDR3 amino acids: CASTSRGTGGGNQPQHF. In DNA form, the CDR3 reads TGTGCCAGTACCTCAAGGGGGACAGGGGGCGGCAATCAGCCCCAGCATTTT.

This clone was picked up one time. The J gene is TRBJ1-5, the V gene TRBV28; 7 bases map to TRBD1. The germline CDR1 and CDR2 sequences are MDHEN and SYDVKM. Trimming took 6 bases from V and 3 from J; bases not matched to a gene: 5. This CDR3 region has 14 residues. CDR3 loop: CASSGTVNNQPQHF. As DNA, the CDR3 is TGTGCCAGCAGCGGGACAGTCAACAATCAGCCCCAGCATTTT. Full variable domain (outside the CDR3, taken from reference TRBV28 and TRBJ1-5): DVKVTQSSRYLVKRTGEKVFLECVQDMDHENMFWYRQDPGLGLRLIYFSYDVKMKEKGDIPEGYSVSREKKERFSLILESASTNQTSMYLCASSGTVNNQPQHFGDGTRLSIL.

The chain is built from TRBV27 and TRBJ1-1; D ambiguous. The germline gives CDR1 MNHEY, CDR2 SMNVEV (reference sequence). This CDR3 comprises 14 residues. V dropped 5 bases and J dropped 1 base, with 11 bases sitting between them. The CDR3 protein is CASSEARGNTEAFF. CDR3 DNA sequence: TGTGCCAGCAGTGAGGCCCGGGGGAACACTGAAGCTTTCTTT.

The chain couples TRBV5-1 to TRBJ1-4, with 10 bases identical to TRBD1. The CDR3 sequence is 16 residues long. Germline lookup yields CDR1 SGHRS and CDR2 YFSETQ. V was pared by 4 bases and J by 6 bases, with 9 bases of the junction left unmatched. The CDR3 DNA sequence: TGCGCCAGCAGCAGGAACCCCGGGACAGGGGATGAAAAACTGTTTTTT. Its translation: CASSRNPGTGDEKLFF.